A selection of T cell receptor beta chains follows, all from one sample in a study of shared clonotypes between healthy human individuals. Clones were sequenced by immunoSEQ multiplex PCR, and TCRdb holds only the in-frame ones, with some missing. Of about 710,000 clones in the sample, about 80% were seen once. Material for sequencing was memory CD4+ T cells sorted from blood. These receptors were collected from a woman aged 25 to 39 in good health. The CDR3 runs from the conserved cysteine through the conserved F or W. The D gene is left open where the match is weak. Size is stated for part of the rows, as once, few or many counts, or as a class when the clone is expanded.

V: TRBV6-1
size: NA
D: NA
J: TRBJ1-5
DNA: TGTGCCAGCAGTTTAACGGGAGCGGATGATCAGCCCCAGCATTTT
CDR3: CASSLTGADDQPQHF

V: TRBV28
size: NA
D: NA
J: TRBJ1-1
DNA: TGTGCCAGCAGTACTGGACTACTTGGGGACACTGAAGCTTTCTTT
CDR3: CASSTGLLGDTEAFF

V: TRBV19
size: few
D: NA
J: TRBJ1-1
DNA: TGTGCCAGTACCCCATGGGGGAACACTGAAGCTTTCTTT
CDR3: CASTPWGNTEAFF

V: TRBV6-5
size: NA
D: NA
J: TRBJ1-2
DNA: TGTGCCAGCAGGCCCAGGAGGAGCGGCTACACCTTC
CDR3: CASRPRRSGYTF

V: TRBV5-1
size: NA
D: TRBD1
J: TRBJ2-5
DNA: TGCGCCAGCAGCCCTCGGACAGGCCTAGTAGAGGGCCAGTACTTC
CDR3: CASSPRTGLVEGQYF

V: TRBV7-9
size: NA
D: NA
J: TRBJ1-2
DNA: TGTGCCAGCAGCTTTTCGGACAGAAACTATGGCTACACCTTC
CDR3: CASSFSDRNYGYTF

V: TRBV19
size: NA
D: TRBD2
J: TRBJ2-5
DNA: TGTGCCAGTAGTATCTCTGTCGGGACTAGCACCCGAGGCACAGAGACCCAGTACTTC
CDR3: CASSISVGTSTRGTETQYF

V: TRBV5-1
size: NA
D: TRBD1
J: TRBJ2-1
DNA: TGCGCCAGCAGCGGAGTACTAGACAGGGGGCACAATGAGCAGTTCTTC
CDR3: CASSGVLDRGHNEQFF

V: TRBV5-1
size: NA
D: TRBD2
J: TRBJ2-3
DNA: TGCGCCAGCAGCTTGGAGTGGGAGGGTAGAGATACGCAGTATTTT
CDR3: CASSLEWEGRDTQYF

V: TRBV18
size: NA
D: NA
J: TRBJ2-5
DNA: TGTGCCAGCTCACCAGGCGGAAGAGCCCAAGAGACCCAGTACTTC
CDR3: CASSPGGRAQETQYF

V: TRBV11-2
size: NA
D: NA
J: TRBJ2-7
DNA: TGTGCCAGCAGCTTATCACAGAGCTCCTACGAGCAGTACTTC
CDR3: CASSLSQSSYEQYF

V: TRBV6-1
size: few
D: NA
J: TRBJ1-2
DNA: TGTGCCAGCAGGGGACGGTTTGGCTACACCTTC
CDR3: CASRGRFGYTF

V: TRBV7-7
size: NA
D: TRBD2
J: TRBJ2-1
DNA: TGTGCCAGCAGCGAGCGGGGGGGGGACTCGGGTGAGCAGTTCTTC
CDR3: CASSERGGDSGEQFF

V: TRBV4-2
size: NA
D: NA
J: TRBJ1-4
DNA: TGTGCCAGCAGCCAAGCTGAGCCAACTAATGAAAAACTGTTTTTT
CDR3: CASSQAEPTNEKLFF

V: TRBV7-9
size: few
D: NA
J: TRBJ2-5
DNA: TGTGCCAGCAGCCTCCGTTTCGGACAAGAGACCCAGTACTTC
CDR3: CASSLRFGQETQYF

V: TRBV27
size: NA
D: TRBD2
J: TRBJ2-1
DNA: TGTGCCAGCAGCTCCCTGGCGGGAGCTGGGGAGCAGTTCTTC
CDR3: CASSSLAGAGEQFF

V: TRBV29-1
size: NA
D: TRBD1
J: TRBJ2-2
DNA: TGCAGCGTTACAGGGCAGGGGGCATTGGGAACCGGGGAGCTGTTTTTT
CDR3: CSVTGQGALGTGELFF

V: TRBV19
size: few
D: NA
J: TRBJ1-2
DNA: TGTGCCAGTAACCCGGGGCAGGACTATGGCTACACCTTC
CDR3: CASNPGQDYGYTF

V: TRBV27
size: NA
D: NA
J: TRBJ2-1
DNA: NA
CDR3: CASSSSWQGAAYNEQFF

V: TRBV10-3
size: NA
D: TRBD2
J: TRBJ2-7
DNA: TGTGCCATCAACGAGGGGTTTGGACTAGCGGGAGGGCCGGACGAGCAGTACTTC
CDR3: CAINEGFGLAGGPDEQYF

V: TRBV25-1
size: NA
D: NA
J: TRBJ2-1
DNA: TGTGCCAGCAGTGGGGTCAGTTATGAGCAGTTCTTC
CDR3: CASSGVSYEQFF

V: TRBV5-1
size: NA
D: NA
J: TRBJ1-1
DNA: TGCGCCAGCAGCATGTTGGGGGGGCGAGGTACTGAAGCTTTCTTT
CDR3: CASSMLGGRGTEAFF

V: TRBV28
size: few
D: NA
J: TRBJ1-1
DNA: TGTGCCAGCATAGTTGGGGGAAAAGTGAACACTGAAGCTTTCTTT
CDR3: CASIVGGKVNTEAFF

V: TRBV27
size: few
D: NA
J: TRBJ1-2
DNA: TGTGCCAGCAGCAGGTATGGCTACACCTTC
CDR3: CASSRYGYTF

V: TRBV30
size: once
D: TRBD2
J: TRBJ2-3
DNA: TGTGCCCGAAGGCTACTAGCGGGAGTTGACGATACGCAGTATTTT
CDR3: CARRLLAGVDDTQYF

V: TRBV28
size: NA
D: NA
J: TRBJ1-2
DNA: TGTGCCAGCAGTCCTCCCGGGGCAATCAATTATGGCTACACCTTC
CDR3: CASSPPGAINYGYTF

V: TRBV11-2
size: many
D: NA
J: TRBJ1-2
DNA: TGTGCCAGCAGCTTAGACAGGTCTAACTATGGCTACACCTTC
CDR3: CASSLDRSNYGYTF

V: TRBV29-1
size: few
D: NA
J: TRBJ1-2
DNA: TGCAGCGTTGGGGCAGGGGCTAACTATGGCTACACCTTC
CDR3: CSVGAGANYGYTF

V: TRBV7-3
size: NA
D: TRBD2
J: TRBJ2-5
DNA: TGTGCCAGCAGCATTAGCGGGAGTGGTTCAGAGACCCAGTACTTC
CDR3: CASSISGSGSETQYF

V: TRBV27
size: NA
D: NA
J: TRBJ1-2
DNA: TGTGCCAGCAGTTCCTACAGGGATCCCAACTATGGCTACACCTTC
CDR3: CASSSYRDPNYGYTF

V: TRBV19
size: many
D: NA
J: TRBJ1-5
DNA: TGTGCCAGTAGTTCCGGGTTACGGTCCGATAGCAATCAGCCCCAGCATTTT
CDR3: CASSSGLRSDSNQPQHF

V: TRBV7-9
size: few
D: NA
J: TRBJ1-2
DNA: TGTGCCAGCAACCTCTTGACTGACTATGGCTACACCTTC
CDR3: CASNLLTDYGYTF

V: TRBV19
size: NA
D: NA
J: TRBJ1-1
DNA: TGTGCCAGTAGTTTCGTAACGAACACTGAAGCTTTCTTT
CDR3: CASSFVTNTEAFF

V: TRBV11-2
size: once
D: NA
J: TRBJ1-3
DNA: TGTGCCAGCAGCTTACGGTCCACGGAGAGAAACACCATATATTTT
CDR3: CASSLRSTERNTIYF

V: TRBV14
size: NA
D: NA
J: TRBJ2-3
DNA: TGTGCCAGCAGCCAATTCCCCCTACGGGGGGCCAGCACAGATACGCAGTATTTT
CDR3: CASSQFPLRGASTDTQYF

V: TRBV28
size: NA
D: NA
J: TRBJ1-4
DNA: TGTGCCAGCAGCCGAGCCGGACAGAATAATGAAAAACTGTTTTTT
CDR3: CASSRAGQNNEKLFF

V: TRBV28
size: NA
D: NA
J: TRBJ2-3
DNA: TGTGCCAGCAGTTTTGACTCTCTCACAGATACGCAGTATTTT
CDR3: CASSFDSLTDTQYF

V: TRBV2
size: NA
D: TRBD2
J: TRBJ2-7
DNA: TGTGCCAGCAATCGACTAGCGGGAACCTACGAGCAGTACTTC
CDR3: CASNRLAGTYEQYF

V: TRBV11-1
size: NA
D: NA
J: TRBJ2-7
DNA: TGTGCCAGCAGCTTAGGGGGTAGGGTCGAGCAGTACTTC
CDR3: CASSLGGRVEQYF

V: TRBV5-1
size: NA
D: NA
J: TRBJ1-1
DNA: TGCGCCAGCACCCCGACAGCTGGGGGGACTGAAGCTTTCTTT
CDR3: CASTPTAGGTEAFF